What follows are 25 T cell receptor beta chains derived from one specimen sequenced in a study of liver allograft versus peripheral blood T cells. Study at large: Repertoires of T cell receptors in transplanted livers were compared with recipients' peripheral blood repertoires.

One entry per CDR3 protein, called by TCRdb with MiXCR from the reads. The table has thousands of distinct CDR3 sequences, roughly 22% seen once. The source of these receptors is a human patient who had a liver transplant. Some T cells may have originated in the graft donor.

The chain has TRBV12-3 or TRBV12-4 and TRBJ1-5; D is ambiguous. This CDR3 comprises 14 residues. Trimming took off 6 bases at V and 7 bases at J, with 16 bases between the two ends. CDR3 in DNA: TGTGCCAGCAGCGTAGCGGGCGCCGGGCAGCCCCAGCATTTT. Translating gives CASSVAGAGQPQHF.

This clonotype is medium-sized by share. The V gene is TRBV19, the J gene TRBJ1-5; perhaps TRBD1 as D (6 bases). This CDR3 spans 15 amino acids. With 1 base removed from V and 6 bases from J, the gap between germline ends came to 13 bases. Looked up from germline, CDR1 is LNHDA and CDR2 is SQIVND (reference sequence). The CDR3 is CASSIAQGSIQPQHF. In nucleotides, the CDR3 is TGTGCCAGTAGTATAGCTCAGGGGTCGATTCAGCCCCAGCATTTT.

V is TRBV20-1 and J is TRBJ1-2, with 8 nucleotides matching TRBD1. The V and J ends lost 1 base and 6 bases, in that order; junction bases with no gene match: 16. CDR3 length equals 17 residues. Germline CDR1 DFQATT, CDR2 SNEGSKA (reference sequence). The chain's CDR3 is CSARVISETGVRHGYTF. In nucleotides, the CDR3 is TGCAGTGCTAGAGTGATTTCCGAGACAGGGGTTCGCCATGGCTACACCTTC.

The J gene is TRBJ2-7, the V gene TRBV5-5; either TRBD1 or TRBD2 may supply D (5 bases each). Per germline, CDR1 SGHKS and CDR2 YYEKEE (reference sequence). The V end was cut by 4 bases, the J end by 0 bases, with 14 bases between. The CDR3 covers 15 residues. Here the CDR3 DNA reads TGTGCCAGCAGCCCGGGGCCTACGAGCTCCTACGAGCAGTACTTC. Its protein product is CASSPGPTSSYEQYF.

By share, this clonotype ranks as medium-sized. The CDR3 region has the DNA TGTGCCAGCACCCGGGCCGGTCTAGCGTCTCACGAGCAGTACTTC. This sequence encodes CASTRAGLASHEQYF. The chain links TRBV6-5 to TRBJ2-7; tentative D call: TRBD2 (6 bases). Germline lookup yields CDR1 MNHEY and CDR2 SVGAGI. Trimming removed 7 bases at V and 5 bases at J, with 21 bases between. The CDR3 runs to 15 residues.

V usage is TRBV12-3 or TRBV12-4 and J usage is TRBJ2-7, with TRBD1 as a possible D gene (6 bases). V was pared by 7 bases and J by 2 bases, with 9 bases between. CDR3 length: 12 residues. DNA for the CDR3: TGTGCCAGCAAGGGGGAGACCTACGAGCAGTACTTC. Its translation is CASKGETYEQYF.

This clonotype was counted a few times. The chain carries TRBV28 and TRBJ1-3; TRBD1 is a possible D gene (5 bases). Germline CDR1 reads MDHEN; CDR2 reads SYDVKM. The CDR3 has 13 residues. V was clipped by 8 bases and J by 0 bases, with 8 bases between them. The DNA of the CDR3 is TGTGCCAGCTGGGGGAACTCTGGAAACACCATATATTTT. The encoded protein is CASWGNSGNTIYF. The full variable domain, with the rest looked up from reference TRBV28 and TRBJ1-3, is DVKVTQSSRYLVKRTGEKVFLECVQDMDHENMFWYRQDPGLGLRLIYFSYDVKMKEKGDIPEGYSVSREKKERFSLILESASTNQTSMYLCASWGNSGNTIYFGEGSWLTVV.

This CDR3 reads CASSYSAGSTNEKLFF. In DNA, the CDR3 is TGTGCCAGCAGTTACTCAGCAGGTTCCACTAATGAAAAACTGTTTTTT. The chain links TRBV6-6 to TRBJ1-4; no clear D. V lost 0 bases, J lost 2 bases, and 10 bases lay in between. The CDR3 consists of 16 residues. Germline values: CDR1 MNHNY, CDR2 SVGAGI (reference sequence).

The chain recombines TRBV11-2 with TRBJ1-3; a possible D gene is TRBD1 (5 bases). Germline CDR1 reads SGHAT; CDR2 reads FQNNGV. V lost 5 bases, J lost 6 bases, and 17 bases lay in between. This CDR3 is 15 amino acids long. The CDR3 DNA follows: TGTGCCAGCAGCCCTCTCCGGGGGGAAAAAAACACCATATATTTT. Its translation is CASSPLRGEKNTIYF.

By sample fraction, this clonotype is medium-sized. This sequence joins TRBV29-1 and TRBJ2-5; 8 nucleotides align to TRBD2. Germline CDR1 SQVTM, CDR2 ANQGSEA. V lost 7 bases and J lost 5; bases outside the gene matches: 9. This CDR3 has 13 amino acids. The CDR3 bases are TGCAGCGCCGCTGAGGCGGGGGGTGAGACCCAGTACTTC. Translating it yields CSAAEAGGETQYF.

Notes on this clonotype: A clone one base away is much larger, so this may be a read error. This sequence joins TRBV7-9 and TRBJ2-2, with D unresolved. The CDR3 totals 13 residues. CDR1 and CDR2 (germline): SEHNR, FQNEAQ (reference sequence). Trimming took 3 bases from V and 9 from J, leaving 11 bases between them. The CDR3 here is CASSFSLGWELFF. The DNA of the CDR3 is TGTGCCAGCAGCTTCTCCCTGGGGTGGGAGCTGTTTTTT.

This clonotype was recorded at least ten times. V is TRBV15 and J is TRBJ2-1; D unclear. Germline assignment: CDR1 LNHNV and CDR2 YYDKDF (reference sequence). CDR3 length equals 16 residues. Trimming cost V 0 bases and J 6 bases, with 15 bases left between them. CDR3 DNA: TGTGCCACCAGCAGAGATGTAAGCCTCACGGCCAATGAGCAGTTCTTC. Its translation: CATSRDVSLTANEQFF.

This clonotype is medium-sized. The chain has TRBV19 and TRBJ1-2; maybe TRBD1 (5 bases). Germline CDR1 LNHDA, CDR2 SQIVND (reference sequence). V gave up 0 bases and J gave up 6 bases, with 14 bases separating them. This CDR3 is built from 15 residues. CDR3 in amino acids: CASSIDPGREDGYTF. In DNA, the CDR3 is TGTGCCAGTAGTATAGATCCCGGCAGGGAGGATGGCTACACCTTC. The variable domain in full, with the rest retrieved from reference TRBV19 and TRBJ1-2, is DGGITQSPKYLFRKEGQNVTLSCEQNLNHDAMYWYRQDPGQGLRLIYYSQIVNDFQKGDIAEGYSVSREKKESFPLTVTSAQKNPTAFYLCASSIDPGREDGYTFGSGTRLTVV.

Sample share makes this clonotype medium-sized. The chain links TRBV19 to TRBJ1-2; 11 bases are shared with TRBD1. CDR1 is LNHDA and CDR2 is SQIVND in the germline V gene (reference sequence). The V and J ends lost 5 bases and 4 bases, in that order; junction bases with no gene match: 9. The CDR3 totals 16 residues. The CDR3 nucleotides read TGTGCCAGTAGTTCGAATACCGGGACAGGGGGCTATGGCTACACCTTC. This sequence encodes CASSSNTGTGGYGYTF.

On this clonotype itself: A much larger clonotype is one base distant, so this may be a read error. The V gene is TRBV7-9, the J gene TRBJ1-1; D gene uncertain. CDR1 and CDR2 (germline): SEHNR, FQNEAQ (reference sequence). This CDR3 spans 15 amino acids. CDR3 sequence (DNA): TGTGTCAGCAGCCGGAGACTCGGGGAGTGGACTGAAGCTTTCTTT. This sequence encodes CVSSRRLGEWTEAFF.

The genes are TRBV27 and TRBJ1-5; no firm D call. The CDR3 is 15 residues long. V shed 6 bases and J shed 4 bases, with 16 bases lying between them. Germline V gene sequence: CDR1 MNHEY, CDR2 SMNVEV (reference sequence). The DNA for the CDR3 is TGTGCCAGCAGCCCGAGGCAGTTGGTAAATCAGCCCCAGCATTTT. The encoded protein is CASSPRQLVNQPQHF.

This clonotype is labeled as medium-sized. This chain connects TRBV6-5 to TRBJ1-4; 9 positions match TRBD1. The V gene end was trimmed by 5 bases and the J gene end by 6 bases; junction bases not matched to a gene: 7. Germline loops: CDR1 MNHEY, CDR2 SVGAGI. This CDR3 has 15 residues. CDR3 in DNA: TGTGCCAGCAGTACCCTGACAGGGGGAGATGAAAAACTGTTTTTT. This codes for CASSTLTGGDEKLFF.

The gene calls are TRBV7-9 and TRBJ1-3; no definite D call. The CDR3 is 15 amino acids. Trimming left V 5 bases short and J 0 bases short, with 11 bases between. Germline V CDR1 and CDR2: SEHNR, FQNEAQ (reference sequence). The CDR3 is CASSPQWSSGNTIYF. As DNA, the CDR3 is TGTGCCAGCAGCCCCCAGTGGAGCTCTGGAAACACCATATATTTT. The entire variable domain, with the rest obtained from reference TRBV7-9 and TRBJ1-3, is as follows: DTGVSQNPRHKITKRGQNVTFRCDPISEHNRLYWYRQTLGQGPEFLTYFQNEAQLEKSRLLSDRFSAERPKGSFSTLEIQRTEQGDSAMYLCASSPQWSSGNTIYFGEGSWLTVV.

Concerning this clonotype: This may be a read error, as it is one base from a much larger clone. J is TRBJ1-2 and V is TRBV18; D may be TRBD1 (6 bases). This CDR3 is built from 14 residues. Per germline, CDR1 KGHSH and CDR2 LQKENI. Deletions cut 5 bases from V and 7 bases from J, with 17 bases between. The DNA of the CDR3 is TGTGCCAGCTCATCGGACAGTGTGCGGAGTGGCTACACCTTC. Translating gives CASSSDSVRSGYTF.

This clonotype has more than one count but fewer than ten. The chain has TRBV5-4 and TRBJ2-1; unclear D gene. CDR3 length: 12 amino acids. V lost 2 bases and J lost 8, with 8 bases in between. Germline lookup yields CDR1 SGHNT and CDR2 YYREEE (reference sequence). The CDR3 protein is CASSFDQHEQFF. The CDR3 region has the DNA TGTGCCAGCAGCTTTGACCAGCATGAGCAGTTCTTC.

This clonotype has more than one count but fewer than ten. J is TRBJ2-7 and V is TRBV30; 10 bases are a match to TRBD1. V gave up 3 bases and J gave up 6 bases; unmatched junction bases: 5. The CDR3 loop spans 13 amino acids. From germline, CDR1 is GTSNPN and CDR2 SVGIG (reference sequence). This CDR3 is CAWRDRGYGEQYF. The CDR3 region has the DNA TGTGCCTGGAGGGACAGGGGGTACGGCGAGCAGTACTTC.

The CDR3 region is CASSGQGKTEAFF. DNA of the CDR3: TGCGCCAGCAGTGGACAGGGGAAAACTGAAGCTTTCTTT. This chain links TRBV10-1 with TRBJ1-1; 8 bases are a match to TRBD1. The length of the CDR3 is 13 residues. The germline gives CDR1 WNHNN, CDR2 SYGVQD (reference sequence). The junction had 3 bases not matched to a gene; V was cut back by 4 bases and J by 5 bases.

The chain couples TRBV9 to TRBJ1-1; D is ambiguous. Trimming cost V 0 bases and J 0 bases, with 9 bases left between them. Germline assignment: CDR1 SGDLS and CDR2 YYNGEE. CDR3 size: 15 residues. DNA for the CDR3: TGTGCCAGCAGCGTAGATTTGGGCATGAACACTGAAGCTTTCTTT. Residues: CASSVDLGMNTEAFF.

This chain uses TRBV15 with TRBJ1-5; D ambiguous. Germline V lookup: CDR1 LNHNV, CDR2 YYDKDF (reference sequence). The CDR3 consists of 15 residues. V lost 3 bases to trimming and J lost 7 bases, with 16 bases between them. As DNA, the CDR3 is TGTGCCACCAGCAGTGATAGGCAGAAATACCAGCCCCAGCATTTT. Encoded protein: CATSSDRQKYQPQHF.

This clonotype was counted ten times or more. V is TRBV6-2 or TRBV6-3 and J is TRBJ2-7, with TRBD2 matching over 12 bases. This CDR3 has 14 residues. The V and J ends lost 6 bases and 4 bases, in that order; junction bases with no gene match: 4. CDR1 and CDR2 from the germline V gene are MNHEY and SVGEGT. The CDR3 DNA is TGTGCCAGCAGGGAGACTAGCGGGAGATACGAGCAGTACTTC. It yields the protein CASRETSGRYEQYF.